This T cell receptor beta chain derives from a study of control samples from healthy donors and cancer patients. Trimming cost V 2 bases and J 2 bases, with 7 bases left between them. The CDR3 consists of 14 residues. The germline gives CDR1 SNHLY, CDR2 FYNNEI. Profiling relied on immunoSEQ multiplex PCR, and the TCRdb table lists in-frame clones only, not all of them. The data contain approximately 180,000 clones, 90% to 95% of them singletons. The chain uses TRBV2 and TRBJ1-3; the D is unclear. The clonotype comes from a young woman in good health. The sequencing input was blood. The DNA of the CDR3 is TGTGCCAGCAGTGAATTAGGTACTGGAAACACCATATATTTT. Translating it yields CASSELGTGNTIYF.